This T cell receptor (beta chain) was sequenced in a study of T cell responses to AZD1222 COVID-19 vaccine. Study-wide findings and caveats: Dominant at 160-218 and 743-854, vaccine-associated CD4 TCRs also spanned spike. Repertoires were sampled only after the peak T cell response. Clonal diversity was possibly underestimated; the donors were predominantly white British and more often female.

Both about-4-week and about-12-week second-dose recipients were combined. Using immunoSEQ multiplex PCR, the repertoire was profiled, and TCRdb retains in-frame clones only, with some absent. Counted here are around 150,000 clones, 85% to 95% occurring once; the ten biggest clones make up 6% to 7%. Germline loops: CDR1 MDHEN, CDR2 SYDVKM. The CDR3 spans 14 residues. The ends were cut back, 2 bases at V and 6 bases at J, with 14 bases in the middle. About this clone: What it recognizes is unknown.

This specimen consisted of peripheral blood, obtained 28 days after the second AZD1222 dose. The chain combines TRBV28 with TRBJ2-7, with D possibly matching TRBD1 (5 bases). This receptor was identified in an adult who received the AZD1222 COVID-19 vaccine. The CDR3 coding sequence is TGTGCCAGCAGTTTAGTCACAGGAATTCTCGAGCAGTACTTC. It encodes CASSLVTGILEQYF.